This TCR beta chain was profiled in a study of CD8+CD57+ T cells in acquired aplastic anemia. Study in general: DNA recovered from sorted CD4+ and CD8+ cells had a mean of approximately 3 ug. Findings and caveats of the study: Overlapping CD8+ CDR3 repertoires of patients and controls contained some 30 shared sequences.

On this clonotype itself: Its antigen is unknown.

Researchers used genomic DNA as the template to profile TCR beta VDJ and CDR3. TCRdb re-called the reads with MiXCR, one entry per CDR3 protein. The data show 150,000 to 200,000 distinct CDR3 sequences, 71% seen once. Before being chosen for sequencing, patients had shown CD8+CD57+ cell expansion by flow cytometry. No patient had been given any therapy when blood was sampled. V lost 1 base to trimming and J lost 5 bases, with 11 bases between them. Germline-derived CDR1 and CDR2 are LNHDA and SQIVND (reference sequence). The CDR3 extends over 14 amino acids. Sequencing used sorted CD4+, CD8+, or CD8+CD57+ T cells (not recorded which) from PBMCs. The origin of this receptor is a human donor with aplastic anemia. This chain links TRBV19 with TRBJ2-5, with D perhaps matching TRBD2 (6 bases). The CDR3 region has the DNA TGTGCCAGTAGTATAGTTTCGGGAGCGGAGACCCAGTACTTC. Its translation: CASSIVSGAETQYF.